Listed below are T cell receptor beta chains from one sample, sequenced in a study of T-cell memory formation after mild COVID-19. MiXCR was run by TCRdb on the 5' RACE reads, yielding one entry per CDR3 protein. Of hundreds of thousands of distinct CDR3 sequences in the sample, approximately 25% were seen once. Material: PBMCs or a T cell subset sorted from them (not recorded which). Every receptor here comes from an adult woman who had mild COVID-19 (a few samples of this study predate the infection). Cell type and time point are not known. CDR3s include the opening cysteine and the closing phenylalanine or tryptophan. D genes are given only for firm matches. For some rows the clone size is stated as once, few or many, or as a class when expanded; others skip it.

. . TRBJ2-6 TRBV7-9 TGTGCCAGCAGCTTAGGAGAGGTGAGAGCCAACGTCCTGACTTTC CASSLGEVRANVLTF
few . TRBJ1-1 TRBV25-1 TGTGCCAGCAGTGACCCGGGACGGGCAAACACTGAAGCTTTCTTT CASSDPGRANTEAFF
few . TRBJ2-7 TRBV3-1 TGTGCCAGCAGCCAAGATCTCCAGGTCAGGGTCTTCCACGAGCAGTACTTC CASSQDLQVRVFHEQYF
few TRBD1 TRBJ1-2 TRBV5-1 TGCGCCAGCAGCTTGGCGGGACAGGGGAGCTATGGCTACACCTTC CASSLAGQGSYGYTF
few TRBD2 TRBJ2-1 TRBV7-9 TGTGCCAGCAGCTCCCTAGCGGGAGAAAACTACAATGAGCAGTTCTTC CASSSLAGENYNEQFF
few TRBD1 TRBJ1-1 TRBV7-8 TGTGCCAGCACCCTTTGGGGACAGGCGAACACTGAAGCTTTCTTT CASTLWGQANTEAFF
. . TRBJ2-7 TRBV7-2 TGTGCCAGCAGCTTTTGGGGAGAGCAGTACTTC CASSFWGEQYF
. . TRBJ2-7 TRBV4-1 TGCGCCAGCAGCCAAGAAGAAAGTGGGGGCTACGAGCAGTACTTC CASSQEESGGYEQYF
. . TRBJ2-1 TRBV24-1 TGTGCCACCAGTGATCCACTCCGCGGTGAGCAGTTCTTC CATSDPLRGEQFF
. TRBD1 TRBJ2-5 TRBV7-8 TGTGCCAGCAGACGGACAGGGGGTCTTGGAGAGACCCAGTACTTC CASRRTGGLGETQYF
. . TRBJ1-2 TRBV20-1 TGCAGTGCTAGTCAGGCAGAAACTAACTATGGCTACACCTTC CSASQAETNYGYTF
. TRBD1 TRBJ2-5 TRBV3-1 TGTGCCAGCAGCTTTCGGACAGGGGGCGCGGAGACCCAGTACTTC CASSFRTGGAETQYF
. . TRBJ2-2 TRBV9 TGTGCCAGCAGTAGAATGGGGGGTTCCATGACCACCGGGGAGCTGTTTTTT CASSRMGGSMTTGELFF
. . TRBJ2-5 TRBV24-1 TGTGCCACCAGTGACCCCCCCCGAAAGACCCAGTACTTC CATSDPPRKTQYF
few . TRBJ2-3 TRBV12-3/TRBV12-4 TGTGCCAGCAGTTTATGGGGGACGGGCACAGATACGCAGTATTTT CASSLWGTGTDTQYF
. . TRBJ2-7 TRBV7-6 TGTGCCAGCAGTTTAGTTCCGGTGATGGACGGCCGGTTTTACGAGCAGTACTTC CASSLVPVMDGRFYEQYF
. . TRBJ2-2 TRBV11-2 TGTGCCAGCAGCTTAGAGGGGATAGTCCCCCCCACCGGGGAGCTGTTTTTT CASSLEGIVPPTGELFF
few . TRBJ2-7 TRBV4-3 TGCGCCAGCAGCCAAGACAGGATACCCTCCGAGCAGTACTTC CASSQDRIPSEQYF
. TRBD1 TRBJ1-5 TRBV7-2 TGTGCCAGCAGTCCCCGGGACAGGGGACTCGGCAATCAGCCCCAGCATTTT CASSPRDRGLGNQPQHF
. TRBD1 TRBJ1-1 TRBV28 TGTGCCAGCAGACCTACAGGGGAGGGGGTTTTCACTGAAGCTTTCTTT CASRPTGEGVFTEAFF
. TRBD1 TRBJ1-5 TRBV20-1 TGCAGTGCTGGACAGGTACCAAGCAATCAGCCCCAGCATTTT CSAGQVPSNQPQHF
. . TRBJ1-2 TRBV9 TGTGCCAGCAGCGACGGGACGAACCGATACTATGGCTACACCTTC CASSDGTNRYYGYTF
. TRBD2 TRBJ2-7 TRBV4-1 TGCGCCAGCAGCCAAGAGAGGGAGGGCCTCTACGAGCAGTACTTC CASSQEREGLYEQYF
. . TRBJ2-2 TRBV7-2 TGTGCCAGCAGCCGTTTTACCGGGGAGCTGTTTTTT CASSRFTGELFF
. TRBD2 TRBJ2-1 TRBV12-3/TRBV12-4 TGTGCCAGCAGGACGGGAGGCTCCTACAATGAGCAGTTCTTC CASRTGGSYNEQFF
few . TRBJ2-6 TRBV15 TGTGCCACCAGCAGAGAAACAGCCTCTGGGGCCAACGTCCTGACTTTC CATSRETASGANVLTF
. TRBD2 TRBJ2-3 TRBV7-6 TGTGCCAGCAGCTTATCGGGGGGGCTGGCAGATACGCAGTATTTT CASSLSGGLADTQYF
. TRBD1 TRBJ2-7 TRBV3-1 TGTGCCAGCAGCGACGGACAGGGTTTCTACGAGCAGTACTTC CASSDGQGFYEQYF